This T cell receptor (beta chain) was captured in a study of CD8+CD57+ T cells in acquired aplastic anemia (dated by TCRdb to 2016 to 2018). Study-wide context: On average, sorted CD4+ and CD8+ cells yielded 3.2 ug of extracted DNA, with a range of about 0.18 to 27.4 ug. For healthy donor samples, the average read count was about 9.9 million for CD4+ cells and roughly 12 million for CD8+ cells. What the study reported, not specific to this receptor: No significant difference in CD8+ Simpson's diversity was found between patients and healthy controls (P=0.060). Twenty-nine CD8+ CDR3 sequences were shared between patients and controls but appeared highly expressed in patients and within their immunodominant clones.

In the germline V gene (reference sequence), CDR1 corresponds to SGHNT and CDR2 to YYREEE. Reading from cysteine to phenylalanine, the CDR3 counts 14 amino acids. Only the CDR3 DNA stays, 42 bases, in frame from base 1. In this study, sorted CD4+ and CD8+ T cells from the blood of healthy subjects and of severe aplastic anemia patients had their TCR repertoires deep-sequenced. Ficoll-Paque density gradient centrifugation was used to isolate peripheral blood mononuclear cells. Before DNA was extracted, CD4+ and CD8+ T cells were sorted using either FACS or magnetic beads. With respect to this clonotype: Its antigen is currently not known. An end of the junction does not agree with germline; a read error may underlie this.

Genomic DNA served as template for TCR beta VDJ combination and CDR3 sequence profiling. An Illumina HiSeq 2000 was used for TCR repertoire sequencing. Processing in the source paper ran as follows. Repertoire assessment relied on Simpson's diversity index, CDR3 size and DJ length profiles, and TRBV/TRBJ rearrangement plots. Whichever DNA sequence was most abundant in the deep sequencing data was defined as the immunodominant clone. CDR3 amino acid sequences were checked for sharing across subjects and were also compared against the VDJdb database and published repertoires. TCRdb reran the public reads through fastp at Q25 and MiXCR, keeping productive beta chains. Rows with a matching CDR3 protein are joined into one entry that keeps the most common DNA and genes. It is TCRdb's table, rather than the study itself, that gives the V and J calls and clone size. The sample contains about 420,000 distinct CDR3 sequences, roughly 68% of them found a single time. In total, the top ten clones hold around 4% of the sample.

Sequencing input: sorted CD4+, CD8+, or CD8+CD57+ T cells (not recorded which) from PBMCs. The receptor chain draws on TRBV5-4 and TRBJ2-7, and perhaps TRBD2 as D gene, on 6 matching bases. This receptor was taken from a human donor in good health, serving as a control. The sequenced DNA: TGCGCCAGCAGCCAAGGCCCGGGAGTCTACGAGCAGTACTTC. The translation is CASSQGPGVYEQYF.